The rows below give T cell receptor beta chains drawn from one sample of a study of response to subunit inactivated influenza vaccine. TCRdb recomputed calls from the RT-PCR reads with MiXCR, one row per CDR3 protein. The data hold 800,000 to 1,000,000 distinct CDR3 sequences, with less than 25% observed a single time. Here the sequenced sample was PBMCs from blood, taken approximately 5 days after vaccination. These receptors were obtained from a man aged 45-60 years who received an inactivated influenza vaccine. CDR3s include the opening cysteine and the closing phenylalanine or tryptophan. The D gene is left open where the match is weak. Only part of the rows carry a size: once, few, many, or a class if the clone is expanded.

v_call: TRBV4-1; d_call: TRBD2; j_call: TRBJ2-1; clone_size: .; cdr3_aa: CASSQVAGRYNEQFF; cdr3_nt: TGCGCCAGCAGCCAAGTAGCGGGTCGGTACAATGAGCAGTTCTTC
v_call: TRBV10-3; d_call: .; j_call: TRBJ2-3; clone_size: few; cdr3_aa: CAISGTGTNTDTQYF; cdr3_nt: TGTGCCATCAGCGGAACGGGGACAAACACAGATACGCAGTATTTT
v_call: TRBV20-1; d_call: .; j_call: TRBJ2-7; clone_size: few; cdr3_aa: CSAPGDQSYEQYF; cdr3_nt: TGCAGTGCCCCCGGGGACCAGTCCTACGAGCAGTACTTC
v_call: TRBV10-3; d_call: TRBD1; j_call: TRBJ2-7; clone_size: .; cdr3_aa: CAISEGQGIGEQYF; cdr3_nt: TGTGCCATCAGTGAGGGACAGGGTATCGGCGAGCAGTACTTC
v_call: TRBV20-1; d_call: TRBD1; j_call: TRBJ1-2; clone_size: .; cdr3_aa: CSAGGRQGGYGYTF; cdr3_nt: TGCAGTGCTGGGGGGCGACAGGGTGGCTATGGCTACACCTTC
v_call: TRBV5-1; d_call: .; j_call: TRBJ2-5; clone_size: few; cdr3_aa: CASSPMGAGETQYF; cdr3_nt: TGCGCCAGCAGCCCCATGGGTGCAGGGGAGACCCAGTACTTC
v_call: TRBV12-3/TRBV12-4; d_call: .; j_call: TRBJ2-2; clone_size: .; cdr3_aa: CASSIHRVENTGELFF; cdr3_nt: TGTGCCAGCAGTATTCACAGGGTGGAGAACACCGGGGAGCTGTTTTTT
v_call: TRBV6-1; d_call: .; j_call: TRBJ1-6; clone_size: .; cdr3_aa: CASSRTTYNSPLHF; cdr3_nt: TGTGCCAGCTCAAGGACTACTTATAATTCACCCCTCCACTTT
v_call: TRBV20-1; d_call: TRBD2; j_call: TRBJ2-3; clone_size: few; cdr3_aa: CSAKVLVGGFTDTQYF; cdr3_nt: TGCAGTGCTAAGGTTTTAGTCGGGGGGTTCACAGATACGCAGTATTTT
v_call: TRBV20-1; d_call: .; j_call: TRBJ2-7; clone_size: many; cdr3_aa: CSARDRRLSYEQYF; cdr3_nt: TGCAGTGCTAGAGATAGGCGTCTCTCCTACGAGCAGTACTTC
v_call: TRBV15; d_call: TRBD2; j_call: TRBJ2-1; clone_size: .; cdr3_aa: CATSTSGRFYEQFF; cdr3_nt: TGTGCCACCAGCACTAGCGGGAGATTCTATGAGCAGTTCTTC
v_call: TRBV29-1; d_call: .; j_call: TRBJ2-2; clone_size: many; cdr3_aa: CSVVPRVGTGELFF; cdr3_nt: TGCAGCGTTGTCCCTAGGGTCGGGACCGGGGAGCTGTTTTTT
v_call: TRBV14; d_call: TRBD1; j_call: TRBJ2-5; clone_size: .; cdr3_aa: CASSPWTGSRQETQYF; cdr3_nt: TGTGCCAGCAGCCCCTGGACAGGGAGTCGCCAAGAGACCCAGTACTTC
v_call: TRBV12-3/TRBV12-4; d_call: .; j_call: TRBJ2-7; clone_size: few; cdr3_aa: CASSFSRGDEQYF; cdr3_nt: TGTGCCAGCAGTTTTTCTAGGGGGGACGAGCAGTACTTC
v_call: TRBV20-1; d_call: .; j_call: TRBJ2-5; clone_size: few; cdr3_aa: CSRDYQETQYF; cdr3_nt: TGCAGTCGGGATTACCAAGAGACCCAGTACTTC
v_call: TRBV6-4; d_call: .; j_call: TRBJ2-2; clone_size: .; cdr3_aa: CASSANSGTGELFF; cdr3_nt: TGTGCCAGCAGCGCCAACTCGGGCACCGGGGAGCTGTTTTTT
v_call: TRBV24-1; d_call: TRBD2; j_call: TRBJ2-1; clone_size: .; cdr3_aa: CATRTSLGNEQFF; cdr3_nt: TGTGCCACCCGGACTAGCTTGGGGAATGAGCAGTTCTTC
v_call: TRBV29-1; d_call: TRBD1; j_call: TRBJ1-5; clone_size: .; cdr3_aa: CSVELRQGNQPQHF; cdr3_nt: TGCAGCGTTGAACTCAGACAGGGGAATCAGCCCCAGCATTTT
v_call: TRBV3-1; d_call: TRBD2; j_call: TRBJ2-5; clone_size: .; cdr3_aa: CASSPWRGSGRGETQYF; cdr3_nt: TGTGCCAGCAGCCCCTGGCGAGGGAGCGGGAGAGGAGAGACCCAGTACTTC
v_call: TRBV7-2; d_call: .; j_call: TRBJ2-2; clone_size: .; cdr3_aa: CASSSQGNGGELFF; cdr3_nt: TGTGCCAGCAGCTCCCAGGGTAATGGCGGGGAGCTGTTTTTT
v_call: TRBV7-2; d_call: TRBD2; j_call: TRBJ2-7; clone_size: .; cdr3_aa: CASSPRLAGTSSYEQYF; cdr3_nt: TGTGCCAGCAGCCCTAGACTAGCGGGAACGAGCTCCTACGAGCAGTACTTC
v_call: TRBV4-2; d_call: .; j_call: TRBJ2-3; clone_size: many; cdr3_aa: CASSQDRVGTQYF; cdr3_nt: TGTGCCAGCAGCCAAGATAGGGTTGGTACGCAGTATTTT
v_call: TRBV3-1; d_call: .; j_call: TRBJ1-5; clone_size: few; cdr3_aa: CASSQGQYQPQHF; cdr3_nt: TGTGCCAGCAGCCAGGGCCAGTATCAGCCCCAGCATTTT
v_call: TRBV9; d_call: TRBD1; j_call: TRBJ2-5; clone_size: few; cdr3_aa: CASSGDREAREETQYF; cdr3_nt: TGTGCCAGCAGCGGCGACAGGGAAGCAAGGGAAGAGACCCAGTACTTC
v_call: TRBV5-6; d_call: .; j_call: TRBJ1-2; clone_size: .; cdr3_aa: CASSLATGLGYTF; cdr3_nt: TGTGCCAGCAGCTTGGCGACAGGCCTTGGCTACACCTTC
v_call: TRBV5-1; d_call: TRBD2; j_call: TRBJ2-3; clone_size: .; cdr3_aa: CASSPSLTSGAQYF; cdr3_nt: TGCGCCAGCAGCCCCTCCCTTACTAGCGGGGCGCAGTATTTT
v_call: TRBV12-3/TRBV12-4; d_call: TRBD2; j_call: TRBJ2-7; clone_size: .; cdr3_aa: CASSFGLAGVYEQYF; cdr3_nt: TGTGCCAGCAGTTTCGGACTAGCGGGAGTGTACGAGCAGTACTTC